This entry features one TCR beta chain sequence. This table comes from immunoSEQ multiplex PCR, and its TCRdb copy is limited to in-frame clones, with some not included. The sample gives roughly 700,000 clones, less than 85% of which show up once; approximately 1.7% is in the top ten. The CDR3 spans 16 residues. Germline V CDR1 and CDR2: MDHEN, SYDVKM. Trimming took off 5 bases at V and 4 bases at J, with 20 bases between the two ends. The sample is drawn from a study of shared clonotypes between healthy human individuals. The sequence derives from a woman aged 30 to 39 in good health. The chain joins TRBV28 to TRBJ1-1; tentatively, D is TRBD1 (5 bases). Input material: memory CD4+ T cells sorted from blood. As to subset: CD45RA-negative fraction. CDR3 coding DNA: TGTGCCAGCAGTCCCCCGGGGGGGGTGCGGGGCACTGAAGCTTTCTTT. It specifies CASSPPGGVRGTEAFF. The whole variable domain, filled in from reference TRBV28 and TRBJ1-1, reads DVKVTQSSRYLVKRTGEKVFLECVQDMDHENMFWYRQDPGLGLRLIYFSYDVKMKEKGDIPEGYSVSREKKERFSLILESASTNQTSMYLCASSPPGGVRGTEAFFGQGTRLTVV.